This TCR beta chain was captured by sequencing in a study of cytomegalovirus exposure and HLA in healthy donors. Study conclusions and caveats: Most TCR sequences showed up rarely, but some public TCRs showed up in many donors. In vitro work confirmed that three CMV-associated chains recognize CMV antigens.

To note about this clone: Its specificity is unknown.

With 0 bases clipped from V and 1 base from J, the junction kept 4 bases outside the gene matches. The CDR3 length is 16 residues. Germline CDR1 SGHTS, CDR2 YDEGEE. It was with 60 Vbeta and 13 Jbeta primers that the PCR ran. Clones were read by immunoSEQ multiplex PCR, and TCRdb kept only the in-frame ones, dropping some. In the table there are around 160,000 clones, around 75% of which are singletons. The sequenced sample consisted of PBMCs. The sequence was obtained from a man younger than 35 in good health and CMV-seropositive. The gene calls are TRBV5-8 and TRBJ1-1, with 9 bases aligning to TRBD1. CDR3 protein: CASSLAGTGRNTEAFF. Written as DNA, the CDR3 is TGTGCCAGCAGCTTGGCCGGGACAGGGCGGAACACTGAAGCTTTCTTT.